This T cell receptor beta chain was profiled in a study of T-cell reconstitution after alpha-beta-depleted transplantation in children. Study-wide results and limits: Newly made T cells mostly supplied T-cell counts and diversity one year after transplant. Reported findings indicate that, about two months after transplant, alpha-beta T cells came from several hundred expanded clones, which were derived from non-depleted graft cells.

A note on this clonotype: Its antigen is not known.

Using unique molecular identifiers, the investigators prepared the TCRbeta library. TCRdb analysed the PCR reads with MiXCR anew, one entry per CDR3 protein. The sample consists of approximately 520,000 distinct CDR3 sequences, over 9.5% of them appearing once. Sequences were derived from PBMCs, mostly from graft donor cells, sampled 180 days after TCRalphabeta/CD19-depleted stem cell transplant. The receptor was isolated from a female patient between 2 and 15 years old who had a stem cell transplant for aplastic anemia, so the T cells may come from the graft donor.

The CDR3 sequence is CASSASSGRANEQFF. CDR3 coding DNA: TGTGCCAGCAGCGCCTCTAGCGGGAGGGCGAATGAGCAGTTCTTC. This chain links TRBV9 with TRBJ2-1; 12 bases match TRBD2. The trim removed 3 bases at V and 7 bases at J, leaving 5 bases unmatched. The CDR3 sequence is 15 residues long. Germline loops: CDR1 SGDLS, CDR2 YYNGEE.